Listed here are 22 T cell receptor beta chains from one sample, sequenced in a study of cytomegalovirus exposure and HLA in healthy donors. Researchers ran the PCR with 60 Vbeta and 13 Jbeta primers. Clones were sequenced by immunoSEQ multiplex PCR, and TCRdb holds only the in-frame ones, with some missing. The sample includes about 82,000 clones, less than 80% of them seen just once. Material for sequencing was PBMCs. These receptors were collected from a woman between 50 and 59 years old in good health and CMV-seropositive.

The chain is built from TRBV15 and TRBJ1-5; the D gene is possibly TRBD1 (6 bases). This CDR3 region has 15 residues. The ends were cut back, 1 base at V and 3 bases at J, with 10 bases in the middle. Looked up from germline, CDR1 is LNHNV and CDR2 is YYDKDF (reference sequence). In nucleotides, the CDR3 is TGTGCCACCAGCAGAGCTAGACAGGTCAATCAGCCCCAGCATTTT. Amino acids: CATSRARQVNQPQHF.

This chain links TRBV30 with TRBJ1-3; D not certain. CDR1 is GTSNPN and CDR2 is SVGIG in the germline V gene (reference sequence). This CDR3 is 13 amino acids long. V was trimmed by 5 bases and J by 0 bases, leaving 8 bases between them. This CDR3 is CAWEEASGNTIYF. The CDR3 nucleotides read TGTGCCTGGGAAGAAGCCTCTGGAAACACCATATATTTT.

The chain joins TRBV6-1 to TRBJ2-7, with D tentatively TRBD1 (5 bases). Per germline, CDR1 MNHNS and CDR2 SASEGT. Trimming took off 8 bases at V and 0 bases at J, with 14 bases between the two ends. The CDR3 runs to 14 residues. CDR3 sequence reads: CASWGTRSSYEQYF. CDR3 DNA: TGTGCCAGCTGGGGCACCCGGAGCTCCTACGAGCAGTACTTC.

The CDR3 DNA is TGTGCCACCAGGCCTGGGACAGCTAATTCACCCCTCCACTTT. It translates to CATRPGTANSPLHF. The chain employs TRBV28 and TRBJ1-6; TRBD1 matches 7 bases. V lost 10 bases to trimming and J lost 6 bases; unmatched junction nucleotides: 9. The CDR3 runs to 14 residues. CDR1 and CDR2 from the germline V gene are MDHEN and SYDVKM.

CDR3 amino acids: CASSQSISGNTIYF. DNA for the CDR3: TGTGCCAGCAGCCAGAGCATCTCTGGAAACACCATATATTTT. The J gene is TRBJ1-3, the V gene TRBV14; D remains ambiguous. The CDR3 runs 14 residues. CDR1 SGHDN and CDR2 FVKESK come from the germline V gene. V was cut by 3 bases and J by 0 bases, with 6 bases left in between.

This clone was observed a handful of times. The CDR3 protein is CASWEPGGAFADTQYF. The CDR3 DNA reads as TGTGCCAGTTGGGAGCCGGGGGGGGCTTTCGCAGATACGCAGTATTTT. The J gene is TRBJ2-3, the V gene TRBV7-8; 8 positions agree with TRBD2. This CDR3 has 16 amino acids. The V gene's germline CDR1 is SGHVS and CDR2 FQNEAQ. J gave up 4 bases and V 9 bases, and 15 bases lay outside the gene matches.

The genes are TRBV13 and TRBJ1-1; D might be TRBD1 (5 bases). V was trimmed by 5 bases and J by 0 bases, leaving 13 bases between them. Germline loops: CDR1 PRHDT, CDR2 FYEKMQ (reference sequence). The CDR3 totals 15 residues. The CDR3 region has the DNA TGTGCCAGCAGCCCCCATCAGGGCTTGAACACTGAAGCTTTCTTT. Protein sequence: CASSPHQGLNTEAFF.

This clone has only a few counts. CDR3 in amino acids: CASTRQETQYF. The DNA for the CDR3 is TGTGCCAGCACGCGCCAAGAGACCCAGTACTTC. The chain is built from TRBV2 and TRBJ2-5; D is undetermined. The V end was cut by 7 bases, the J end by 1 base, with 4 bases between. The CDR3 is made up of 11 amino acids. Germline loops: CDR1 SNHLY, CDR2 FYNNEI.

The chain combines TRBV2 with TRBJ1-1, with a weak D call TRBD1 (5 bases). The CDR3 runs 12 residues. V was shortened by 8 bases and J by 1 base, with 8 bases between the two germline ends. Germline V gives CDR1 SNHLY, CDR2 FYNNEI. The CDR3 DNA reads TGTGCCAGCGGGGCAGGGAACACTGAAGCTTTCTTT. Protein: CASGAGNTEAFF.

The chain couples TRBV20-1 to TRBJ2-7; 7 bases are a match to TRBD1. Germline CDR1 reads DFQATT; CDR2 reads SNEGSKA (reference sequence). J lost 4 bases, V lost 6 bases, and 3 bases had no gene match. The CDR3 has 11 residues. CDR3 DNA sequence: TGCAGTGCCCAGGACAGGTACGAGCAGTACTTC. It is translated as CSAQDRYEQYF.

The CDR3 DNA sequence: TGTGCCAGCAGTTTATCGGTACAGCACAATGAGCAGTTCTTC. Translated: CASSLSVQHNEQFF. J is TRBJ2-1 and V is TRBV27; D gene unclear. Germline lookup yields CDR1 MNHEY and CDR2 SMNVEV (reference sequence). The ends were cut back, 0 bases at V and 5 bases at J, with 8 bases in the middle. CDR3 size: 14 residues.

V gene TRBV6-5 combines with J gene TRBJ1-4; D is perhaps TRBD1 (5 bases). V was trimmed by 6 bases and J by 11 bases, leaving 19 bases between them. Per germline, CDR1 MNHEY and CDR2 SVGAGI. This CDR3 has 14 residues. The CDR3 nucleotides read TGTGCCAGCAGCCTCCTCGGCCGCGGGGCTAAACTGTTTTTT. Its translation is CASSLLGRGAKLFF.

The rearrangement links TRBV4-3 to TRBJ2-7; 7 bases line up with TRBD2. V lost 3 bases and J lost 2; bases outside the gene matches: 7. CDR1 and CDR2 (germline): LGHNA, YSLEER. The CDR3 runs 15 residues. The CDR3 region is CASSHGWGGTYEQYF. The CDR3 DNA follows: TGCGCCAGCAGCCATGGTTGGGGGGGGACCTACGAGCAGTACTTC.

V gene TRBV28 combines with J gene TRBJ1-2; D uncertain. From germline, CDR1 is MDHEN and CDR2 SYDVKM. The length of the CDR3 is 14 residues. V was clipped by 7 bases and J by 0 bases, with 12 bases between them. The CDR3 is CASNFYISNYGYTF. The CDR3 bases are TGTGCCAGCAATTTTTACATCTCTAACTATGGCTACACCTTC.

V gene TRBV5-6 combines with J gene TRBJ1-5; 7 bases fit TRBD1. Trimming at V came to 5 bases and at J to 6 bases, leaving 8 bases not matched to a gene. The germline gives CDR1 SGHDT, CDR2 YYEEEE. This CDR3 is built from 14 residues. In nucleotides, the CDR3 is TGTGCCAGCAGTTACCAGGGGGTATTTCAGCCCCAGCATTTT. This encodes CASSYQGVFQPQHF.

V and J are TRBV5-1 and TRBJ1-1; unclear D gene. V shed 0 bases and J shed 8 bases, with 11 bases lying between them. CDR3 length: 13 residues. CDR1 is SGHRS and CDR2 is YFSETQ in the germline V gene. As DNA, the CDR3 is TGCGCCAGCAGCTTGGCCAATGGCAGAGAAGCTTTCTTT. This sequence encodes CASSLANGREAFF.

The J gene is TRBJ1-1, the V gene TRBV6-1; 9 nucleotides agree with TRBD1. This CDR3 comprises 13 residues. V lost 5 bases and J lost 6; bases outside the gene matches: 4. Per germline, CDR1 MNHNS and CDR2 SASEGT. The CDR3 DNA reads TGTGCCAGCAGTAGGGACAGGGAGGCTGAAGCTTTCTTT. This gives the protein CASSRDREAEAFF.

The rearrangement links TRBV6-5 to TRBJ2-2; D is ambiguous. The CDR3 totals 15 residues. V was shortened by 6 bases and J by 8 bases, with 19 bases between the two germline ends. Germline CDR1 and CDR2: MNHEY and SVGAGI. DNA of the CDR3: TGTGCCAGCAGCGTATTGACTTCAATGAAGGGGGAGCTGTTTTTT. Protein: CASSVLTSMKGELFF.

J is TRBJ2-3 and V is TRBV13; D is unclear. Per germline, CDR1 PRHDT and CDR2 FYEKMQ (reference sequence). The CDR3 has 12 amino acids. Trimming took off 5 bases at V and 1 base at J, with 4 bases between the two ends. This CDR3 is CASSPGTDTQYF. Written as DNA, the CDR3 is TGTGCCAGCAGCCCCGGCACAGATACGCAGTATTTT.

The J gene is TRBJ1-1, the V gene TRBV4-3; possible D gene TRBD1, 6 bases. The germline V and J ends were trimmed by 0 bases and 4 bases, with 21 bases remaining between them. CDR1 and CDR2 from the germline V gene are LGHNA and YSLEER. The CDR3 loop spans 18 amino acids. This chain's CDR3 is CASSQESGAGTLLTEAFF. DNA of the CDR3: TGCGCCAGCAGCCAAGAATCAGGGGCAGGGACCTTACTCACTGAAGCTTTCTTT.

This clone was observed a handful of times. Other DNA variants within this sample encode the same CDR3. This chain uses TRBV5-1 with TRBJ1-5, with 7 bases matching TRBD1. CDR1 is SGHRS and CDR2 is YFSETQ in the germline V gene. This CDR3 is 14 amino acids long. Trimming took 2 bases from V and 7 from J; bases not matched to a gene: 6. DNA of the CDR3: TGCGCCAGCAGCTTACAGGGGTCGGGCCAGCCCCAGCATTTT. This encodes CASSLQGSGQPQHF.

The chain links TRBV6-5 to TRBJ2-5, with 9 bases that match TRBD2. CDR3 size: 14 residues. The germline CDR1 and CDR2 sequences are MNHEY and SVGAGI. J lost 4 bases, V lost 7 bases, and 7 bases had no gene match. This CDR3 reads CASTEPTSGETQYF. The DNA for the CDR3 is TGTGCCAGCACCGAACCGACTAGCGGAGAGACCCAGTACTTC.